The source of this T cell receptor beta chain is a study of blood T cells in healthy people across ages. The authors isolated at least 7 million PBMCs per sample. Combining a sample-barcoded 5' primer with a J-beta primer mix, a second PCR ran for roughly 6 to 12 cycles. TCRdb passed the 5' RACE reads through MiXCR, listing each CDR3 protein once. The profile shows some 1.1 million distinct CDR3 sequences, around two fifths of them singletons. The sample holds a few counts of this clonotype. V was clipped by 0 bases and J by 7 bases; unmatched bases: 9. This CDR3 contains 16 residues. Germline V gene sequence: CDR1 PRHDT, CDR2 FYEKMQ (reference sequence).

Sequencing used blood. The chain has TRBV13 and TRBJ2-7; 10 nucleotides agree with TRBD1. This receptor was taken from a man aged 18 to 35 in good health. CDR3 protein: CASSLGTGGSYNEQYF. CDR3 coding DNA: TGTGCCAGCAGCTTAGGGACAGGGGGCTCCTACAATGAGCAGTACTTC. The entire variable domain, with the rest obtained from reference TRBV13 and TRBJ2-7, is as follows: AAGVIQSPRHLIKEKRETATLKCYPIPRHDTVYWYQQGPGQDPQFLISFYEKMQSDKGSIPDRFSAQQFSDYHSELNMSSLELGDSALYFCASSLGTGGSYNEQYFGPGTRLTVT.